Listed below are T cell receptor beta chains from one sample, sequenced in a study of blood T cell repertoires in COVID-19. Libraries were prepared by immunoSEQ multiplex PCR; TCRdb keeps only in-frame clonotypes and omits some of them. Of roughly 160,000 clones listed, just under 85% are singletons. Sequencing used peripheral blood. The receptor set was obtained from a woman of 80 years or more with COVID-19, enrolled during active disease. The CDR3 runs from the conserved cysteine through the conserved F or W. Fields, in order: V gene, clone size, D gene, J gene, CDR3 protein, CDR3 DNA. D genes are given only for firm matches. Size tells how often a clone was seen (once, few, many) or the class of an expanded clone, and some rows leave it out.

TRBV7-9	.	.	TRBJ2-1	CASSFSKGVNEQFF	TGTGCCAGCAGCTTTTCCAAGGGGGTGAATGAGCAGTTCTTC
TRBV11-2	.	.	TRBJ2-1	CASGWPGNNEQFF	TGTGCCAGCGGGTGGCCAGGGAACAATGAGCAGTTCTTC
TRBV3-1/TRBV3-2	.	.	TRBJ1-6	CASSERGLSPLHF	TGTGCCAGCTCGGAGCGTGGTCTTTCACCCCTCCACTTT
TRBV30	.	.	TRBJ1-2	CAWRETVNYGYTF	TGTGCCTGGAGGGAGACAGTTAACTATGGCTACACCTTC
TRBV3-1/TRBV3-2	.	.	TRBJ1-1	CASSQLAGNTEAFF	TGTGCCAGCAGCCAGTTGGCAGGAAACACTGAAGCTTTCTTT
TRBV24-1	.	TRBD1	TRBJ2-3	CATSDIRTGGTTDTQYF	TGTGCCACCAGTGATATCCGAACAGGGGGGACGACAGATACGCAGTATTTT
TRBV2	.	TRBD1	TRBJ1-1	CASTSGGGGEAFF	TGTGCCAGCACTTCAGGGGGTGGCGGTGAAGCTTTCTTT
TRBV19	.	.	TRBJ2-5	CASTQTLPGGTQYF	TGTGCCAGTACTCAGACCCTTCCCGGGGGGACCCAGTACTTC
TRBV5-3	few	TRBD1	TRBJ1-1	CARSVDRGMNTEAFF	TGTGCCAGAAGCGTGGACAGGGGGATGAACACTGAAGCTTTCTTT
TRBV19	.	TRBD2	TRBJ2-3	CASSPTSGADTQYF	TGTGCCAGTAGCCCCACTAGCGGTGCAGATACGCAGTATTTT
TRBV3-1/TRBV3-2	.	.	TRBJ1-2	CASSQDNRRTDLCGYTF	TGTGCCAGCAGCCAAGATAATCGCCGGACAGACCTCTGTGGCTACACCTTC
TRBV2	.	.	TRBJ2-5	CASLPRVRGETQYF	TGTGCCAGCCTACCCAGGGTTAGGGGAGAGACCCAGTACTTC
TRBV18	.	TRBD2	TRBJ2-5	CASSPRTSRGETQYF	TGTGCCAGCTCCCCTAGGACTAGCCGGGGAGAGACCCAGTACTTC
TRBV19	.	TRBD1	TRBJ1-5	CASSTTGQRNQPQHF	TGTGCCAGTAGTACGACGGGACAGCGCAATCAGCCCCAGCATTTT
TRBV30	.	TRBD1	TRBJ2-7	CAWGRTGYEQYF	TGTGCCTGGGGTAGGACAGGCTACGAGCAGTACTTC
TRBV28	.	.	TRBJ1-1	CASSFVQVASEAFF	TGTGCCAGCAGTTTTGTACAGGTTGCCTCTGAAGCTTTCTTT
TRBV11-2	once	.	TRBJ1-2	CASSLGAGAAGGYTF	TGTGCCAGCAGCTTAGGGGCGGGGGCCGCGGGCGGCTACACCTTC
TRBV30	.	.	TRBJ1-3	CAWSVASLGNTIYF	TGTGCCTGGAGTGTAGCGTCTTTGGGAAACACCATATATTTT
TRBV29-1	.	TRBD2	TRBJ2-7	CSVAAGERSEQYF	TGCAGCGTTGCAGCGGGAGAAAGATCCGAGCAGTACTTC
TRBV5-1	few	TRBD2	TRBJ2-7	CASSAQGIGTSEQYF	TGCGCCAGCAGCGCTCAGGGAATAGGGACTAGTGAGCAGTACTTC
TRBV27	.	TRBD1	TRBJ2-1	CASSLRVGQGATGQFF	TGTGCCAGCAGTTTAAGGGTGGGACAGGGGGCCACTGGGCAGTTCTTC
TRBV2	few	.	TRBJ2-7	CASSDIVEQYF	TGTGCCAGCAGTGACATAGTCGAGCAGTACTTC
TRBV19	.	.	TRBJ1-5	CASRGQFNQPQHF	TGTGCCAGTAGGGGACAATTCAATCAGCCCCAGCATTTT
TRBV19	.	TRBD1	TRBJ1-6	CASRNRDRVNSPLHF	TGTGCCAGTAGGAACCGGGACAGGGTCAATTCACCCCTCCACTTT
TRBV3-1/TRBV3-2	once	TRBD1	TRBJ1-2	CASSLGTATNYGYTF	TGTGCCAGCAGCCTCGGGACAGCCACTAACTATGGCTACACCTTC
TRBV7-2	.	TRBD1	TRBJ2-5	CASSPDRGLGETQYF	TGTGCCAGCAGCCCGGACAGGGGGCTTGGGGAGACCCAGTACTTC
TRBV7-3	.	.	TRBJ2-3	CASSLNAGATDTQYF	TGTGCCAGCAGCTTAAATGCGGGGGCCACAGATACGCAGTATTTT
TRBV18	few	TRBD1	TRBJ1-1	CASSPVDREAFF	TGTGCCAGCTCACCAGTGGACAGGGAAGCTTTCTTT
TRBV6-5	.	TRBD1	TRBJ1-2	CASSYQDRAYGYTF	TGTGCCAGCAGTTACCAGGACAGGGCCTATGGCTACACCTTC